The 4 T cell receptor beta chains listed next were all sequenced from one sample in a study of molecular identifiers for immune sequencing clone quantification. TCRdb itself ran the PCR reads through MiXCR, one entry per CDR3 protein. The sample yields approximately 590,000 distinct CDR3 sequences, 25% seen once. The sample comprised naive CD8+ T cells from blood, with Jurkat cell RNA spiked in. Subset defined: FACS-sorted CD8+CD4-CCR7+CD45RA+ naive T cells. The receptors here all came from a human donor in good health. Some libraries in this study had Jurkat cell RNA spiked in.

In this sample, this clonotype turned up a few times. The V gene is TRBV15, the J gene TRBJ1-5, with 8 bases identical to TRBD1. Losses at the gene ends were 0 bases for V and 4 bases for J; bases not matched to a gene: 2. CDR1 and CDR2 from the germline V gene are LNHNV and YYDKDF (reference sequence). The CDR3 covers 15 residues. This CDR3 is CATSRDQGANQPQHF. DNA for the CDR3: TGTGCCACCAGCAGAGATCAGGGGGCGAATCAGCCCCAGCATTTT.

The chain combines TRBV6-5 with TRBJ2-7, with D perhaps TRBD2 (6 bases). Trimming removed 2 bases from V and 1 base from J, with 15 bases in between. The CDR3 has 16 residues. Germline lookup yields CDR1 MNHEY and CDR2 SVGAGI. CDR3 sequence: CASSYGLARPSYEQYF. As DNA, the CDR3 is TGTGCCAGCAGTTACGGGCTAGCGAGGCCGTCCTACGAGCAGTACTTC.

A remark on this clonotype: Possible read error: a much larger clone is one base away. The chain is built from TRBV7-3 and TRBJ2-2; 7 nucleotides agree with TRBD1. The CDR3 extends over 16 amino acids. Germline CDR1 SGHTA, CDR2 FQGTGA. The CDR3 bases are TGTGCCAGCAGCTTGGGACAGTACGGAGACACCGGGGAGCCGTTTTTT. Translating it yields CASSLGQYGDTGEPFF.

The sample holds one count of this clonotype. Germline and junction disagree at one end, which may indicate a read error. This chain links TRBV10-2 with TRBJ2-1; TRBD2 is a possible D gene (7 bases). The CDR3 runs to 13 residues. Per the germline V gene, CDR1 is WSHSY and CDR2 is SAAADI. The CDR3 sequence is CAIRGGSYNEQFF. The CDR3 DNA reads as TGCGCCATAAGGGGGGGAAGCTACAACGAGCAGTTCTTC.